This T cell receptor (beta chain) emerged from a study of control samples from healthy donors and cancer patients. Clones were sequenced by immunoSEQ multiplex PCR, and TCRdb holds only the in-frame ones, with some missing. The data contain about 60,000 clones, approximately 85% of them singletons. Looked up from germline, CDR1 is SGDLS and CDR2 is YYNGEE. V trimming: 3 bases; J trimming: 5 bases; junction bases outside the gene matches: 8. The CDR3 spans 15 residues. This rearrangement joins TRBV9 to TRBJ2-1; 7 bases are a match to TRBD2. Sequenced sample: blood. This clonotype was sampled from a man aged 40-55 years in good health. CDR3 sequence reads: CASSAGGSLNNEQFF. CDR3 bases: TGTGCCAGCAGCGCGGGCGGGAGCCTTAACAATGAGCAGTTCTTC. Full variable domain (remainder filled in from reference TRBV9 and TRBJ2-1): DSGVTQTPKHLITATGQRVTLRCSPRSGDLSVYWYQQSLDQGLQFLIQYYNGEERAKGNILERFSAQQFPDLHSELNLSSLELGDSALYFCASSAGGSLNNEQFFGPGTRLTVL.